Given below is one T cell receptor beta chain in context. This sample was taken from a study of T cell changes during pregnancy in multiple sclerosis. Germline V gives CDR1 SQVTM, CDR2 ANQGSEA. V gave up 7 bases and J gave up 4 bases, with 15 bases separating them. The CDR3 runs 13 residues. Sequencing was performed with immunoSEQ multiplex PCR; in TCRdb, only in-frame clones are kept and a portion is missing. There are about 50,000 clones in the sample; just over 90% occur only once, and about 0.37% lies in the top ten. The sample consisted of CD4+ T cells from peripheral blood mononuclear cells, taken before pregnancy. The chain recombines TRBV29-1 with TRBJ2-3; weak D call: TRBD2 (6 bases). The receptor's source is a female donor with multiple sclerosis, enrolled in a pregnancy study. CDR3 protein: CSASWRGADTQYF. The CDR3 DNA is TGCAGCGCTTCCTGGCGGGGCGCAGATACGCAGTATTTT.